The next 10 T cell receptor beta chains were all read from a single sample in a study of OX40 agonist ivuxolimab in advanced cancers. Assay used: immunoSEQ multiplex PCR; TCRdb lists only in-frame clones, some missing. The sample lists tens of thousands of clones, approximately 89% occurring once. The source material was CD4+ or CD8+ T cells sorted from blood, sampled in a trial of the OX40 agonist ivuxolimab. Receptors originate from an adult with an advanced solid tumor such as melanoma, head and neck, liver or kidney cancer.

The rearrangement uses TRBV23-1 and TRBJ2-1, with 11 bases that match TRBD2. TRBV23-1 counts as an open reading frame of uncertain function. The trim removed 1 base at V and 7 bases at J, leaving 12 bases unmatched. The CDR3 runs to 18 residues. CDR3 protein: CASSQYTTSGTTGNEQFF. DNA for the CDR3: TGCGCCAGCAGTCAATACACGACTAGCGGGACTACTGGAAATGAGCAGTTCTTC.

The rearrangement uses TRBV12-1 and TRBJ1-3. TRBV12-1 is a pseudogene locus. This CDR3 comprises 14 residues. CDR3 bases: TGTGCCAGCAGCCATACCCTTTTAGGAGACACCATATATTTT. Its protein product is CASSHTLLGDTIYF.

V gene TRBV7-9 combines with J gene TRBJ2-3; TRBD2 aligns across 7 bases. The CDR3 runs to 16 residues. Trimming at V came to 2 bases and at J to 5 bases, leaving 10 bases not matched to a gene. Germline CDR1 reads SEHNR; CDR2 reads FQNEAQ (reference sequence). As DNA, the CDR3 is TGTGCCAGCAGCTTATATCTGTCGGGAGGTATAGATACGCAGTATTTT. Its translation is CASSLYLSGGIDTQYF.

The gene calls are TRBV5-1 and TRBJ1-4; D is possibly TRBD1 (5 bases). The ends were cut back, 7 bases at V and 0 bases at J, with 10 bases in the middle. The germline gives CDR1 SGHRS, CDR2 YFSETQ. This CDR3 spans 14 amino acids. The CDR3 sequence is CASSDTATNEKLFF. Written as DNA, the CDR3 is TGCGCCAGCTCGGACACTGCAACTAATGAAAAACTGTTTTTT.

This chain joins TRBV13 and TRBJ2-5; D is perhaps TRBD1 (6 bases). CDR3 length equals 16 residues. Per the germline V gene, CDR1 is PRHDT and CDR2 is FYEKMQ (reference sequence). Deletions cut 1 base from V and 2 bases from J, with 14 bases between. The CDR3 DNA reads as TGTGCCAGCAGCTTAGCCACGACAGGTCCTCAAGAGACCCAGTACTTC. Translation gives CASSLATTGPQETQYF.

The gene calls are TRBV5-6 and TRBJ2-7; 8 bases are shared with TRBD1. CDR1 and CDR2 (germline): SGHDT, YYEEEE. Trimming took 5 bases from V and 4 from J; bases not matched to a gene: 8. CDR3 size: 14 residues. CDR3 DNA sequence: TGTGCCAGCAGAGGGACAGGACTAACATACGAGCAGTACTTC. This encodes CASRGTGLTYEQYF.

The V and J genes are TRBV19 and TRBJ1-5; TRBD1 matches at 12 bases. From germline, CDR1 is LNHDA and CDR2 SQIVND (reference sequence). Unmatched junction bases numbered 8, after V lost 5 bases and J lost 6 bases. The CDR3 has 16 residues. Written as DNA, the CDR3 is TGTGCCAGTAGTCCCTGGGGACAGGGGGCGGGTCAGCCCCAGCATTTT. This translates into CASSPWGQGAGQPQHF. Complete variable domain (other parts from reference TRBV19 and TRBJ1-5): DGGITQSPKYLFRKEGQNVTLSCEQNLNHDAMYWYRQDPGQGLRLIYYSQIVNDFQKGDIAEGYSVSREKKESFPLTVTSAQKNPTAFYLCASSPWGQGAGQPQHFGDGTRLSIL.

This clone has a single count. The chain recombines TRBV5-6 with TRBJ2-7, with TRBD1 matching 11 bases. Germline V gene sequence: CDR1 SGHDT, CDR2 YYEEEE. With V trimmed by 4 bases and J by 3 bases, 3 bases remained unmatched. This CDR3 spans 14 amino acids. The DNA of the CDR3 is TGTGCCAGCAGCCCGGGACAGGGGGTCTACGAGCAGTACTTC. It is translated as CASSPGQGVYEQYF. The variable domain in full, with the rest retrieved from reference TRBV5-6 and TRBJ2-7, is DAGVTQSPTHLIKTRGQQVTLRCSPKSGHDTVSWYQQALGQGPQFIFQYYEEEERQRGNFPDRFSGHQFPNYSSELNVNALLLGDSALYLCASSPGQGVYEQYFGPGTRLTVT.

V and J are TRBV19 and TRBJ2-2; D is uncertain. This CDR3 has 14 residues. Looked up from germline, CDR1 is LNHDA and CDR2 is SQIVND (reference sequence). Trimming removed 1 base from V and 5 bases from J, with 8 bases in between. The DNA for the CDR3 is TGTGCCAGTAGTATAGTAGGTGGGACCGGGGAGCTGTTTTTT. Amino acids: CASSIVGGTGELFF.

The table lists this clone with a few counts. DNA of the CDR3: TGTGCCACCAGCAGAGAGGGACTCGCGGGGGAGACCCAGTACTTC. It is translated as CATSREGLAGETQYF. The rearrangement joins TRBV15 to TRBJ2-5; TRBD2 is a possible D gene (6 bases). CDR3 length: 15 amino acids. V lost 0 bases and J 5 bases, leaving 13 bases between the germline ends. Germline assignment: CDR1 LNHNV and CDR2 YYDKDF (reference sequence).